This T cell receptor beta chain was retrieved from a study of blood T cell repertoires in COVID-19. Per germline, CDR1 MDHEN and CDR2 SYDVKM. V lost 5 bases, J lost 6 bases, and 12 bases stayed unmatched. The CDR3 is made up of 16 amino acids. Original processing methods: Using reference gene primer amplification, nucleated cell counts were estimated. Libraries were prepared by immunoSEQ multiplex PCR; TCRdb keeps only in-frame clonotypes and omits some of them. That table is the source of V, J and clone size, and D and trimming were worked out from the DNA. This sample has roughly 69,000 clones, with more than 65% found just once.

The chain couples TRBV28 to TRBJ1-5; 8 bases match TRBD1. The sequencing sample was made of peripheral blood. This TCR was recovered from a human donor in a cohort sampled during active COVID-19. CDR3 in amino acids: CASSGGGSGGLQPQHF. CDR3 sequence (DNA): TGTGCCAGCAGTGGCGGGGGCTCAGGGGGCCTTCAGCCCCAGCATTTT.